These T cell receptor beta chains were read from a single sample in a study of blood T cell repertoires in COVID-19. The assay was immunoSEQ multiplex PCR, and TCRdb's table has in-frame clones only and misses some. Seen here are 150,000 or so clones, over 80% observed once, and the top ten hold about 1.4%. Sequenced input: peripheral blood. These receptors all come from a woman between 50 and 59 years old with acute or convalescent COVID-19. Each CDR3 is given with its conserved first and last residue. Fields, in order: V gene, J gene, CDR3 protein.

>TRBV19|TRBJ1-2
CVSMSGTTYGYTF
>TRBV30|TRBJ2-3
CAWSGGSSTDTQYF
>TRBV6-5|TRBJ1-1
CASSTVPARTEAFF
>TRBV29-1|TRBJ2-3
CSDLSGTGVWNTQYF
>TRBV11-2|TRBJ2-5
CASSSQGFSETQYF
>TRBV6-6|TRBJ1-5
CASSYSESNQPQHF
>TRBV28|TRBJ2-3
CASSQRKFTGLDTQYF
>TRBV23-1|TRBJ2-7
CASSQSPGKTYEQYF
>TRBV6-5|TRBJ1-6
CASSYPSGNSPLHF
>TRBV6-6|TRBJ2-7
CASSTQRPAIIYEQYF
>TRBV27|TRBJ2-7
CASSLSLTSGKYEQYF
>TRBV27|TRBJ1-5
CASSLSGGGSNQPQHF
>TRBV6-5|TRBJ2-2
CASSSRYTGELFF
>TRBV11-2|TRBJ1-1
CASSSNGWFTEAFF
>TRBV7-8|TRBJ2-3
CASSSRDSF
>TRBV11-3|TRBJ1-1
CASRLGNTEAFF
>TRBV4-1|TRBJ2-1
CASSQDWGTSGSYNEQFF
>TRBV2|TRBJ1-5
CASSQTRGGNQPQHF
>TRBV10-2|TRBJ2-5
CASSDRLAGIQETQYF
>TRBV7-6|TRBJ2-1
CASSLVSGRKNEQFF
>TRBV7-9|TRBJ1-2
CASSPRTGRSYGYTF
>TRBV6-5|TRBJ1-6
CASSYSAGAPNSPLHF
>TRBV19|TRBJ1-2
CASSWTRTGRGGYTF
>TRBV6-5|TRBJ2-3
CASRASGGTDTQYF
>TRBV11-1|TRBJ2-3
CASSFDSPTQYF
>TRBV19|TRBJ2-3
CASSPPLAGGRTDTQYF
>TRBV3-1/TRBV3-2|TRBJ1-6
CASSQDGDWASPLHF
>TRBV5-4|TRBJ2-5
CASSSRAGGPETQYF
>TRBV30|TRBJ1-4
CAWSTDRGTGKLFF
>TRBV3-1/TRBV3-2|TRBJ1-4
CASSQIEQGARSRREKLFF
>TRBV7-7|TRBJ2-1
CASSSGRGLAANEQFF
>TRBV6-2/TRBV6-3|TRBJ1-3
CASSPLQVLPGNTIYF
>TRBV6-5|TRBJ1-1
CASSYNPGDTEAFF
>TRBV6-6|TRBJ1-1
CASSYPKGTGGIEAFF
>TRBV19|TRBJ1-5
CASRDRQGRQPQHF
>TRBV6-1|TRBJ1-4
CASSEALWTDPNEKLFF
>TRBV6-5|TRBJ1-1
CASSYDQGTEAFF
>TRBV19|TRBJ1-1
CASSIRGTANTEAFF
>TRBV4-1|TRBJ1-2
CASSRTVLLLPNYGYTF